These 15 T cell receptor beta chains were all obtained from the same sample, sequenced in a study of cytomegalovirus exposure and HLA in healthy donors. The PCR contained 60 Vbeta and 13 Jbeta primers. Measured with immunoSEQ multiplex PCR; TCRdb has only the in-frame clones, and not every one. This table holds about 100,000 clones, over 65% found once. The sequenced sample was PBMCs. These receptors came from a woman aged 55-70 years in good health and CMV-seronegative.

This clone was picked up one time. The chain's CDR3 is CASSLPYGRDGGVKPQHF. CDR3 coding DNA: TGTGCCAGCAGTTTACCGTACGGGCGAGATGGAGGGGTTAAGCCCCAGCATTTT. The rearrangement uses TRBV28 and TRBJ1-5; D possibly corresponds to TRBD1 (5 bases). Between the trimmed V and J ends, which lost 2 bases and 8 bases, there was a span of 25 bases. Germline lookup yields CDR1 MDHEN and CDR2 SYDVKM. This CDR3 region has 18 residues. Supplemented by reference TRBV28 and TRBJ1-5, the full variable domain reads DVKVTQSSRYLVKRTGEKVFLECVQDMDHENMFWYRQDPGLGLRLIYFSYDVKMKEKGDIPEGYSVSREKKERFSLILESASTNQTSMYLCASSLPYGRDGGVKPQHFGDGTRLSIL.

This chain links TRBV2 with TRBJ2-2, with TRBD2 identical over 7 bases. In germline, CDR1 is SNHLY, CDR2 FYNNEI. The junction had 4 bases not matched to a gene; V was cut back by 3 bases and J by 3 bases. CDR3 length: 15 amino acids. In DNA form, the CDR3 reads TGTGCCAGCAGTGATGGGGGGGTCGACACCGGGGAGCTGTTTTTT. It yields the protein CASSDGGVDTGELFF.

This chain links TRBV5-1 with TRBJ1-1; maybe TRBD1 (5 bases). V was cut by 3 bases and J by 2 bases, with 14 bases left in between. CDR1 and CDR2 from the germline V gene are SGHRS and YFSETQ. CDR3 size: 15 residues. The CDR3 is CASSSGGQANTEAFF. CDR3 nucleotides: TGCGCCAGCAGCTCCGGGGGTCAGGCTAACACTGAAGCTTTCTTT.

The chain carries TRBV12-2 and TRBJ2-7; the table's TRBD1 call for D was not verified on the DNA. TRBV12-2 is a pseudogene. The CDR3 loop spans 18 amino acids. The CDR3 is CASRLDRVPDFITYEQYF. DNA for the CDR3: TGTGCAAGTCGCTTGGACAGGGTCCCAGACTTTATAACCTACGAGCAGTACTTC.

The rearrangement joins TRBV4-1 to TRBJ2-7, with D maybe TRBD1 (6 bases). Germline V gives CDR1 MGHRA, CDR2 YSYEKL. This CDR3 is built from 16 residues. Trimming left V 2 bases short and J 3 bases short, with 17 bases between. This CDR3 reads CASSQLPQGSSYEQYF. The CDR3 DNA reads as TGCGCCAGCAGCCAACTACCACAGGGATCGAGCTACGAGCAGTACTTC.

This chain connects TRBV7-2 to TRBJ2-2; D perhaps matches TRBD1 (5 bases). The CDR3 is 15 amino acids. The germline V gene encodes CDR1 SGHTA and CDR2 FQGNSA. V was pared by 1 base and J by 5 bases, with 11 bases between. The CDR3 nucleotides are TGTGCCAGCAGCTTAGACCCAGGGCTTACCGGGGAGCTGTTTTTT. It specifies CASSLDPGLTGELFF. Full variable domain (remainder filled in from reference TRBV7-2 and TRBJ2-2): GAGVSQSPSNKVTEKGKDVELRCDPISGHTALYWYRQSLGQGLEFLIYFQGNSAPDKSGLPSDRFSAERTGGSVSTLTIQRTQQEDSAVYLCASSLDPGLTGELFFGEGSRLTVL.

The chain has TRBV27 and TRBJ1-2; a possible D gene is TRBD1 (6 bases). V was cut by 6 bases and J by 5 bases, with 19 bases left in between. The CDR3 length is 15 residues. CDR1 is MNHEY, CDR2 SMNVEV, per germline (reference sequence). Here the CDR3 DNA reads TGTGCCAGCAGCTTGTCGGCGACAGGACTTTATGGCTACACCTTC. Its protein is CASSLSATGLYGYTF.

There are a few counts of this clone. V gene TRBV27 combines with J gene TRBJ1-5; 8 bases line up with TRBD1. CDR1 and CDR2 from the germline V gene are MNHEY and SMNVEV (reference sequence). CDR3 length: 13 amino acids. V lost 8 bases and J lost 6; bases outside the gene matches: 6. The CDR3: CASADRGSQPQHF. The CDR3 DNA follows: TGTGCCAGCGCCGACAGGGGTAGTCAGCCCCAGCATTTT.

Only a few counts were recorded for this clone. The chain is built from TRBV19 and TRBJ2-2; 8 positions agree with TRBD2. V gave up 7 bases and J gave up 0 bases; unmatched junction bases: 4. The CDR3 extends over 15 amino acids. CDR1 and CDR2 (germline): LNHDA, SQIVND (reference sequence). Written as DNA, the CDR3 is TGTGCCAGTACCAGCGGGAGCGCGAACACCGGGGAGCTGTTTTTT. Protein product: CASTSGSANTGELFF.

The chain uses TRBV11-3 and TRBJ1-1, with D possibly matching TRBD1 (6 bases). V dropped 5 bases and J dropped 5 bases, with 12 bases sitting between them. The CDR3 totals 13 residues. Germline V gene lookup returns CDR1 SGHNT and CDR2 YENEEA. The CDR3 protein is CASSNGGRTEAFF. The CDR3 DNA sequence: TGTGCCAGCAGCAACGGGGGGCGGACTGAAGCTTTCTTT. Supplemented by reference TRBV11-3 and TRBJ1-1, the full variable domain reads EAGVVQSPRYKIIEKKQPVAFWCNPISGHNTLYWYLQNLGQGPELLIRYENEEAVDDSQLPKDRFSAERLKGVDSTLKIQPAELGDSAVYLCASSNGGRTEAFFGQGTRLTVV.

A remark on this clone: In the same sample, other DNA sequences code for this CDR3. The gene calls are TRBV5-1 and TRBJ1-1; D perhaps matches TRBD1 (5 bases). The germline gives CDR1 SGHRS, CDR2 YFSETQ. This CDR3 comprises 14 residues. V was pared by 4 bases and J by 5 bases, with 15 bases between. The CDR3 sequence is CASSLDGRVTEAFF. In nucleotides, the CDR3 is TGCGCCAGCAGCCTGGATGGCAGGGTGACTGAAGCTTTCTTT.

The genes are TRBV27 and TRBJ2-3; 12 nucleotides agree with TRBD2. CDR1 and CDR2 from the germline V gene are MNHEY and SMNVEV (reference sequence). There are 14 residues in the CDR3. V was clipped by 8 bases and J by 2 bases; unmatched bases: 2. The CDR3 loop reads CASRLAGATDTQYF. The CDR3 DNA reads TGTGCCAGCCGACTAGCGGGAGCCACAGATACGCAGTATTTT.

The rearrangement joins TRBV4-3 to TRBJ2-5, with 8 bases that match TRBD1. Per the germline V gene, CDR1 is LGHNA and CDR2 is YSLEER. This CDR3 is built from 14 residues. Trimming took 4 bases from V and 5 from J; bases not matched to a gene: 6. The CDR3 DNA follows: TGCGCCAGCAGCCCCAGGACAGGGTATGAGACCCAGTACTTC. It translates to CASSPRTGYETQYF.

This chain links TRBV9 with TRBJ2-5; D is perhaps TRBD2 (6 bases). The J call is uncertain, as TRBJ2-7 better fits the DNA end. Germline lookup yields CDR1 SGDLS and CDR2 YYNGEE. This CDR3 comprises 16 residues. The CDR3 DNA reads as TGTGCCAGCAGCGTAGTAGCGGAGCCTATCCCCTACGAGCAGTACTTC. This codes for CASSVVAEPIPYEQYF.

The rearrangement uses TRBV21-1 and TRBJ2-7; the table's D gene call, TRBD2, was not cross checked with the DNA. TRBV21-1 is a documented pseudogene. The CDR3 extends over 15 amino acids. CDR3 sequence: CASSNDKGGAYEQYF. The CDR3 coding sequence is TGTGCCAGCAGCAATGACAAAGGGGGGGCCTACGAGCAGTACTTC.